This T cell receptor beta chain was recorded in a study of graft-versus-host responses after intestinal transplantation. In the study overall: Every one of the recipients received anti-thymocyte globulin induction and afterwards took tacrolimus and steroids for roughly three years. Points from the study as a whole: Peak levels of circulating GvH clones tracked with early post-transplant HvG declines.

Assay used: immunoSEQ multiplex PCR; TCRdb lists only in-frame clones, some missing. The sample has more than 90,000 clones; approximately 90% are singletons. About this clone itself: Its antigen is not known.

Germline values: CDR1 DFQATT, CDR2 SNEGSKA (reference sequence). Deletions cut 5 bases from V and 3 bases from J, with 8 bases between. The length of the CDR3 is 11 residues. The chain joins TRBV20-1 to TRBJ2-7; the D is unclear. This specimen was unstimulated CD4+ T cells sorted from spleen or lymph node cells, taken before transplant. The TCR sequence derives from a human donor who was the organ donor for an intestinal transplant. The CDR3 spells CSAQLGYEQYF. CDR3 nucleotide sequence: TGCAGTGCTCAACTTGGCTACGAGCAGTACTTC.